This is a list of T cell receptor beta chains from one sample in a study of cytomegalovirus exposure and HLA in healthy donors. The repertoire was sequenced with immunoSEQ multiplex PCR; TCRdb's copy has only in-frame clones and lacks some. The sample records some 130,000 clones, around 80% being singletons. Sequencing used PBMCs. These TCRs come from a woman aged 40 to 50 in good health and CMV-seronegative. Each CDR3 is given with its conserved first and last residue. Each record gives: J gene, D gene, clone size, V gene, CDR3 protein, CDR3 DNA. D genes are given only for firm matches. Some rows mark clone size as missing; the rest say once, few, many or name a class of expanded clone.

>TRBJ1-4|TRBD1|.|TRBV2
CASSPKQGWDEKLFF
TGTGCCAGCAGCCCAAAACAGGGGTGGGATGAAAAACTGTTTTTT
>TRBJ1-1|.|.|TRBV28
CASSGQMNTEAFF
TGTGCCAGCAGCGGACAGATGAACACTGAAGCTTTCTTT
>TRBJ2-7|TRBD2|.|TRBV5-5
CATQRSGGSSYEQYF
TGTGCCACCCAGCGGAGTGGCGGGAGCTCCTACGAGCAGTACTTC
>TRBJ1-2|TRBD1|.|TRBV28
CASSIGQELYGYTF
TGTGCCAGCAGTATCGGACAGGAACTCTATGGCTACACCTTC
>TRBJ1-6|.|.|TRBV10-1
CASSDWGGSYNSPLHF
TGCGCCAGCAGTGACTGGGGGGGCTCCTATAATTCACCCCTCCACTTT
>TRBJ1-3|.|.|TRBV5-6
CASSSGGQISGNTIYF
TGTGCCAGCAGCTCTGGAGGACAGATCTCTGGAAACACCATATATTTT
>TRBJ1-1|.|.|TRBV27
CASSFGHRGEAFF
TGTGCCAGCAGTTTCGGGCATCGGGGTGAAGCTTTCTTT
>TRBJ1-2|.|.|TRBV29-1
CSVAVSHYGYPF
TGCAGCGTTGCCGTCAGTCACTATGGCTACCCCTTC
>TRBJ1-4|.|.|TRBV5-1
CASRLTTNEKLFF
TGCGCCAGCCGCCTCACTACTAATGAAAAACTGTTTTTT
>TRBJ1-2|TRBD1|.|TRBV19
CASSITGTVGTYTF
TGTGCCAGTAGTATTACCGGGACAGTCGGCACCTACACCTTC
>TRBJ2-2|TRBD1|.|TRBV23-1
CASSQPGQGDTGELFF
TGCGCCAGCAGTCAACCGGGACAGGGGGACACCGGGGAGCTGTTTTTT
>TRBJ1-2|TRBD1|.|TRBV6-5
CASRPTGSTYGYTF
TGTGCCAGCAGGCCGACAGGGAGCACCTATGGCTACACCTTC
>TRBJ1-2|TRBD1|.|TRBV6-5
CASSSPGTGGNGYTF
TGTGCCAGCAGTTCCCCCGGGACAGGGGGGAATGGCTACACCTTC
>TRBJ2-3|TRBD2|.|TRBV4-1
CASSLPSRREVKDTQYF
TGCGCCAGCAGCCTACCCTCCCGGCGGGAGGTCAAAGATACGCAGTATTTT
>TRBJ1-5|.|.|TRBV7-2
CASSPLGDYQPQHF
TGTGCCAGCAGCCCCCTCGGGGATTATCAGCCCCAGCATTTT
>TRBJ2-3|TRBD2|.|TRBV5-6
CASSLAGGYTDTQYF
TGTGCCAGCAGCCTAGCGGGGGGATACACAGATACGCAGTATTTT
>TRBJ2-7|.|.|TRBV7-2
CASSLSEGTYEQYF
TGTGCCAGCAGCTTAAGCGAGGGAACCTACGAGCAGTACTTC
>TRBJ2-7|.|.|TRBV12-1
CASSFKDRADFYEQYF
TGTGCCAGCAGCTTTAAGGACAGGGCCGACTTCTACGAGCAGTACTTC
>TRBJ2-3|TRBD1|.|TRBV25-1
CASSERGLTDTQYF
TGTGCCAGCAGTGAAAGGGGGCTGACAGATACGCAGTATTTT
>TRBJ1-6|TRBD1|once|TRBV4-1
CASRASGGNSPLHF
TGCGCCAGCAGGGCCTCAGGGGGCAATTCACCCCTCCACTTT
>TRBJ1-1|.|.|TRBV18
CASSRERQENTEAFF
TGTGCCAGCTCACGTGAAAGGCAGGAGAACACTGAAGCTTTCTTT
>TRBJ1-1|.|few|TRBV19
CASSRRDTEAFF
TGTGCCAGTAGTCGACGGGACACTGAAGCTTTCTTT
>TRBJ2-1|TRBD2|.|TRBV7-9
CASSDTWPAGGVYNEQFF
TGTGCCAGCAGCGACACATGGCCAGCGGGAGGGGTCTACAATGAGCAGTTCTTC
>TRBJ2-1|.|once|TRBV5-4
CASSQQRQRRAINEQFF
TGTGCCAGCAGCCAGCAGAGGCAGCGGCGGGCAATCAATGAGCAGTTCTTC
>TRBJ2-1|.|.|TRBV28
CASSSSQFYNEQFF
TGTGCCAGCAGTTCCTCGCAGTTCTACAATGAGCAGTTCTTC
>TRBJ2-7|.|.|TRBV6-5
CASSYSWELNEQYF
TGTGCCAGCAGTTACTCGTGGGAGCTGAACGAGCAGTACTTC
>TRBJ2-5|TRBD2|once|TRBV5-6
CASLLGGYQETQYF
TGTGCCAGCCTCCTCGGGGGGTACCAAGAGACCCAGTACTTC
>TRBJ2-7|TRBD1|.|TRBV7-9
CSSSSFRDRASYEQYF
TGTTCCAGCAGCTCGTTCCGGGACAGGGCTTCCTACGAGCAGTACTTC
>TRBJ2-7|TRBD1|.|TRBV18
CASSPPGQVSYEQYF
TGTGCCAGCTCACCACCGGGACAGGTCTCCTACGAGCAGTACTTC
>TRBJ1-4|.|.|TRBV4-3
CASSQDVGPEKLFF
TGCGCCAGCAGCCAAGATGTGGGCCCGGAAAAACTGTTTTTT
>TRBJ2-1|.|few|TRBV4-2
CASSQVLNNEQFF
TGTGCCAGCAGCCAAGTACTGAACAATGAGCAGTTCTTC
>TRBJ1-3|.|.|TRBV7-9
CASSFGQSGNTIYF
TGTGCCAGCAGCTTTGGACAGTCTGGAAACACCATATATTTT
>TRBJ2-5|TRBD1|.|TRBV5-4
CASSLETGGRETQYF
TGTGCCAGCAGCTTGGAGACAGGGGGCCGAGAGACCCAGTACTTC
>TRBJ2-1|TRBD2|.|TRBV7-9
CASSLVLAGGTDNEQLF
TGTGCCAGCAGCTTAGTGCTAGCGGGGGGGACCGACAATGAGCAGCTCTTC
>TRBJ1-1|TRBD1|.|TRBV7-6
CASSPGTGSTEAFF
TGTGCCAGCAGCCCAGGGACAGGGTCCACTGAAGCTTTCTTT